This entry concerns a single T cell receptor beta chain. The antigen is not known. The sample comes from a study of PD-1 blockade in classical Hodgkin lymphoma. Findings and limits, study-wide: It was among complete responders that baseline diversity resembled that of newly diagnosed patients. The CD4+ diversity rise by C4D1 was clearest in complete responders. Relative to healthy donors, newly diagnosed patients reportedly had lower baseline TCR diversity, which was reported as lower still in relapsed/refractory patients.

The time point denotes: cycle 4 day 1 (C4D1), after 6 weeks of nivolumab. Every one of the patients relapsed after autologous stem cell transplantation (brentuximab vedotin exposure was variable). When best responses were assessed, they were complete response, partial response or progressive disease. Sequencing used immunoSEQ multiplex PCR; TCRdb keeps in-frame clones, though not all of them. The table lists around 25,000 clones, about 72% of them singletons. This receptor was obtained from a human donor with classical Hodgkin lymphoma. Sequenced material: peripheral blood mononuclear cells (PBMCs), taken before the fourth cycle of nivolumab.

The DNA of the CDR3 is TGTGCCAGCAGTTGGGGAATGAGGGAGACCCAGTACTTC. Translated, it gives CASSWGMRETQYF. The chain uses TRBV2 and TRBJ2-5; D is uncertain. The CDR3 has 13 amino acids. The germline gives CDR1 SNHLY, CDR2 FYNNEI. V gave up 5 bases and J gave up 5 bases, with 12 bases separating them. The full variable domain, its missing parts supplied by reference TRBV2 and TRBJ2-5, is EPEVTQTPSHQVTQMGQEVILRCVPISNHLYFYWYRQILGQKVEFLVSFYNNEISEKSEIFDDQFSVERPDGSNFTLKIRSTKLEDSAMYFCASSWGMRETQYFGPGTRLLVL.